The clone carrying this TCR beta chain has a single count. Antigen unknown. These data belong to a study of T cell responses to AZD1222 COVID-19 vaccine. About the research overall: The study pooled second doses at about 4 or about 12 weeks.

TCRdb's table, derived via immunoSEQ multiplex PCR, lists solely in-frame clones and lacks some. The sample shows 160,000 or so clones, around 90% of them seen only once. Study-level points and caveats: Baseline serology detected seropositivity in only a handful of AZD1222 recipients. The sample set comprised mostly white British donors with more females, and clonal diversity was possibly underestimated. Every sample of the repertoires postdated the peak T cell response.

V lost 6 bases to trimming and J lost 0 bases, with 12 bases between them. Germline V gene sequence: CDR1 SNHLY, CDR2 FYNNEI. The CDR3 runs to 16 residues. The sample was peripheral blood, taken on day 0 of AZD1222 vaccination. The origin of this receptor is an adult in good health. The genes are TRBV2 and TRBJ1-6, with D possibly matching TRBD1 (6 bases). CDR3 region: CASSPDSSSYNSPLHF. The DNA for the CDR3 is TGTGCCAGCAGCCCGGACAGTAGCTCCTATAATTCACCCCTCCACTTT.